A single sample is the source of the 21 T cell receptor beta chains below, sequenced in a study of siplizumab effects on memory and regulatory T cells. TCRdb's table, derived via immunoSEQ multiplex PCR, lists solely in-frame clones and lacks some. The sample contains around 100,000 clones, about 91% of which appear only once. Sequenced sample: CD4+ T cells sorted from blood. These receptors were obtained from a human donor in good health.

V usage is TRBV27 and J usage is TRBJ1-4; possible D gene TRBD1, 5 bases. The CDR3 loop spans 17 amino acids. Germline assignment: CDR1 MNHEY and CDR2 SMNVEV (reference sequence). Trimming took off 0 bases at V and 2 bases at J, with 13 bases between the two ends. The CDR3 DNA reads TGTGCCAGCAGTTTATCCTCCCCAGGGTACACTAATGAAAAACTGTTTTTT. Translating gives CASSLSSPGYTNEKLFF.

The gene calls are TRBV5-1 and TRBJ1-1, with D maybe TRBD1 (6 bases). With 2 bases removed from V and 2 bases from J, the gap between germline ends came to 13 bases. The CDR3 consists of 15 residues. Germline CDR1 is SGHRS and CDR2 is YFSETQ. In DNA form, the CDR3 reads TGCGCCAGCAGCTTACAGGGTGGAGGAAACACTGAAGCTTTCTTT. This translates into CASSLQGGGNTEAFF.

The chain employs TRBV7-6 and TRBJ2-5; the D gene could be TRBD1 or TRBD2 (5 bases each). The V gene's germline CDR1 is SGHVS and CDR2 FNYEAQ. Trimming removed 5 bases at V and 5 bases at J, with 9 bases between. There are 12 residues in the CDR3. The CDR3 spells CASSPGTETQYF. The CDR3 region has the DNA TGTGCCAGCAGCCCCGGGACGGAGACCCAGTACTTC.

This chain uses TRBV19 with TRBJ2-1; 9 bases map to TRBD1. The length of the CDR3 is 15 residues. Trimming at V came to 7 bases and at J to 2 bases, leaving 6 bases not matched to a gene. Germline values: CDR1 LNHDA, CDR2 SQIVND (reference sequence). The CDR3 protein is CASTRTGVTYNEQFF. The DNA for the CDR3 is TGTGCCAGTACCAGGACAGGGGTGACCTACAATGAGCAGTTCTTC.

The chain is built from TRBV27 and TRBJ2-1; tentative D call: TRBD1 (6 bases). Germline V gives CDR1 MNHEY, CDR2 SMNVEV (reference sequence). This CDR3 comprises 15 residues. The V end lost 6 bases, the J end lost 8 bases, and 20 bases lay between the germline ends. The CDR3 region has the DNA TGTGCCAGCAGCACCCTTTTAACAGGGTTCGATGAGCAGTTCTTC. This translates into CASSTLLTGFDEQFF.

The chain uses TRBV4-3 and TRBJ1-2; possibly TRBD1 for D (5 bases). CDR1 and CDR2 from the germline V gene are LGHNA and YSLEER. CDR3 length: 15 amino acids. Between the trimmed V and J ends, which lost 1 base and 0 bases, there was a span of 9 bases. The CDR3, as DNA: TGCGCCAGCAGCCAAGTAGAGGGGTCTAACTATGGCTACACCTTC. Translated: CASSQVEGSNYGYTF.

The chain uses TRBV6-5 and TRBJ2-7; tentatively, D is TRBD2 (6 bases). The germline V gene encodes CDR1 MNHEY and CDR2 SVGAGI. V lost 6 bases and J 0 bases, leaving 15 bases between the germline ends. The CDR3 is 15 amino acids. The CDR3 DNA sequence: TGTGCCAGCAGGCTCGGACGGGGGTTCTCCTACGAGCAGTACTTC. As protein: CASRLGRGFSYEQYF.

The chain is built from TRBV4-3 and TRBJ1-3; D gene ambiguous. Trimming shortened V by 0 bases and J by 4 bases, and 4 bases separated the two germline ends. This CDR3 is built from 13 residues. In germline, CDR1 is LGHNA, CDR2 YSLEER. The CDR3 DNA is TGCGCCAGCAGCCAAGATGAGGGAAACACCATATATTTT. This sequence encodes CASSQDEGNTIYF.

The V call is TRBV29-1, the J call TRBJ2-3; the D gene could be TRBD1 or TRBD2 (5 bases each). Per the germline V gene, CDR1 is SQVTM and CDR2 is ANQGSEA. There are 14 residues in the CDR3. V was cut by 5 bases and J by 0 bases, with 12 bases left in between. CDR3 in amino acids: CSVLWDRSTDTQYF. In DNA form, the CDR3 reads TGCAGCGTTCTCTGGGACCGAAGCACAGATACGCAGTATTTT.

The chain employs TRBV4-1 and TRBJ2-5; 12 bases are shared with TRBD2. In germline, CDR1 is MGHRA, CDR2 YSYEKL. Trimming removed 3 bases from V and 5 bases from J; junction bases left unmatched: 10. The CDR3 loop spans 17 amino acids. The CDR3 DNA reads TGCGCCAGCAGCCAGGGGGCTAGCGGGGGGGTCCGGGAGACCCAGTACTTC. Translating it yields CASSQGASGGVRETQYF.

The CDR3, as DNA: TGTGCCAGCAGCTCCGGGACAGGGCGGGTTCAGGATACGCAGTATTTT. Its translation is CASSSGTGRVQDTQYF. This chain joins TRBV5-4 and TRBJ2-3; 9 bases are a match to TRBD1. The CDR3 length is 16 residues. The V gene end was trimmed by 3 bases and the J gene end by 6 bases; junction bases not matched to a gene: 11. The germline CDR1 and CDR2 sequences are SGHNT and YYREEE (reference sequence).

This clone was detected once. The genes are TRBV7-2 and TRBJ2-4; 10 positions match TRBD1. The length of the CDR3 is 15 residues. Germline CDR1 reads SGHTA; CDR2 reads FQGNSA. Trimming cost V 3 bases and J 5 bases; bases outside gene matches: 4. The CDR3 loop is CASSLFGTGENIQYF. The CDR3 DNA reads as TGTGCCAGCAGCTTGTTTGGGACAGGGGAAAACATTCAGTACTTC. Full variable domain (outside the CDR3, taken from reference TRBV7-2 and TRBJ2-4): GAGVSQSPSNKVTEKGKDVELRCDPISGHTALYWYRQSLGQGLEFLIYFQGNSAPDKSGLPSDRFSAERTGGSVSTLTIQRTQQEDSAVYLCASSLFGTGENIQYFGAGTRLSVL.

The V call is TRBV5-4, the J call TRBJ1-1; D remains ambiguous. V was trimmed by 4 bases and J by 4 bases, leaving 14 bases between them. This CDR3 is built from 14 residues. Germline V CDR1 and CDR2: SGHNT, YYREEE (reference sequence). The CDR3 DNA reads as TGTGCCAGCAGCCGGGGAGAGTGGGGCACTGAAGCTTTCTTT. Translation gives CASSRGEWGTEAFF.

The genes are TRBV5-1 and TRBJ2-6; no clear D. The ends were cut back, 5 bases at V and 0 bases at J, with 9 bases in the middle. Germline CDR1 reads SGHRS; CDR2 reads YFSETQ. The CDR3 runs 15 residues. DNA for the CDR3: TGCGCCAGCAGTTATGTTAGCTCTGGGGCCAACGTCCTGACTTTC. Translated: CASSYVSSGANVLTF. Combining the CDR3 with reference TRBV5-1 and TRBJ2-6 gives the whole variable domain KAGVTQTPRYLIKTRGQQVTLSCSPISGHRSVSWYQQTPGQGLQFLFEYFSETQRNKGNFPGRFSGRQFSNSRSEMNVSTLELGDSALYLCASSYVSSGANVLTFGAGSRLTVL.

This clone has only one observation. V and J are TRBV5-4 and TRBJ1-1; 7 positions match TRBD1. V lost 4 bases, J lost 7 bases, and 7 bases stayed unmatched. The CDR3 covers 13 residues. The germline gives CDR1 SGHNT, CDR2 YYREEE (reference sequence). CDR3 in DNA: TGTGCCAGCAGCCCCCGGGACAGCTTTGAAGCTTTCTTT. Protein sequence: CASSPRDSFEAFF.

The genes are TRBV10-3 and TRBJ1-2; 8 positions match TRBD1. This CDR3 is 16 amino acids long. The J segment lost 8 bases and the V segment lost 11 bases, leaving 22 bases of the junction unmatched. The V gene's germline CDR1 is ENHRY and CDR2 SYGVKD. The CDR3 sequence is CASDIDNFGQGSGYTF. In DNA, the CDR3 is TGTGCCTCCGACATCGACAACTTTGGACAGGGAAGCGGCTACACCTTC.

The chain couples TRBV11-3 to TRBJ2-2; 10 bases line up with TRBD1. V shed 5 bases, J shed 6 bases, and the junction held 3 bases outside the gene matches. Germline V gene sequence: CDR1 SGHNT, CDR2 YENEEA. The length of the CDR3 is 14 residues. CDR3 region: CASSPDRGAGELFF. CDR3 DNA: TGTGCCAGCAGCCCGGACAGGGGGGCCGGGGAGCTGTTTTTT. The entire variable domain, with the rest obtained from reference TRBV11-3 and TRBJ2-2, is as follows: EAGVVQSPRYKIIEKKQPVAFWCNPISGHNTLYWYLQNLGQGPELLIRYENEEAVDDSQLPKDRFSAERLKGVDSTLKIQPAELGDSAVYLCASSPDRGAGELFFGEGSRLTVL.

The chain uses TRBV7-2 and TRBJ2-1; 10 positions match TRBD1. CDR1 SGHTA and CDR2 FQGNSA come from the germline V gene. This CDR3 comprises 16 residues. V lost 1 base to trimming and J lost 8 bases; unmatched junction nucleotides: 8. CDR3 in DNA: TGTGCCAGCAGCTTAGGCCGGGACAGGGGCGCCCATGAGCAGTTCTTC. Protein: CASSLGRDRGAHEQFF.

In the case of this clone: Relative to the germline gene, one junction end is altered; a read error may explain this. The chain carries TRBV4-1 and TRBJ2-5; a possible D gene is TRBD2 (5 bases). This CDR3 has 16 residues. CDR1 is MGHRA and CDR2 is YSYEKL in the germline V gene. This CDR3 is CASGQDVLAAGETQYF. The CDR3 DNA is TGCGCCAGCGGCCAAGACGTCCTAGCCGCCGGAGAGACCCAGTACTTC.

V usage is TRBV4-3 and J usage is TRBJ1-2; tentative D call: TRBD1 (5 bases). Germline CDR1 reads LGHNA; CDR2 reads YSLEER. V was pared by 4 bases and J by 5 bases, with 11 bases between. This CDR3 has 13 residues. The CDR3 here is CASSPRVAYGYTF. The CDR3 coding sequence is TGCGCCAGCAGCCCCAGGGTCGCGTATGGCTACACCTTC.

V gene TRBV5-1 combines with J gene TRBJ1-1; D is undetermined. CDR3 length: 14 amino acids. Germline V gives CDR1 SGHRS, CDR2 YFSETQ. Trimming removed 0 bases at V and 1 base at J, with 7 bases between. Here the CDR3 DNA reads TGCGCCAGCAGCTTGGGGCAGACGAACACTGAAGCTTTCTTT. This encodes CASSLGQTNTEAFF.